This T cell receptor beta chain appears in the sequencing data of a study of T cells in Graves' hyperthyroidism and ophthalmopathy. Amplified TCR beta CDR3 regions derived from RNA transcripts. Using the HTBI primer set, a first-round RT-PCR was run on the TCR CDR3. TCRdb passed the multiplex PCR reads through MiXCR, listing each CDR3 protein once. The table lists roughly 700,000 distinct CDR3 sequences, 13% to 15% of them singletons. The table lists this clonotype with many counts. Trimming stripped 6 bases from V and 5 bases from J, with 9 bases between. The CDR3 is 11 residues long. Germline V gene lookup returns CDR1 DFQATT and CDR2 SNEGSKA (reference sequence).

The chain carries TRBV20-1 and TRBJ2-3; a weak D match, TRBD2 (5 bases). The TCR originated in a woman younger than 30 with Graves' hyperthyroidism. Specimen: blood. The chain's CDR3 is CSALGVDTQYF. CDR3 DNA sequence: TGCAGTGCGTTGGGAGTAGATACGCAGTATTTT.